Detailed here is one TCR beta chain. Everyone who took part was 18 to 89 years old, and they came from about 23 US areas. Categorization into cohorts depended on clinical history that participants reported. Germline-derived CDR1 and CDR2 are MNHEY and SMNVEV (reference sequence). The length of the CDR3 is 12 residues. The ends were cut back, 3 bases at V and 4 bases at J, with 6 bases in the middle. This table comes from immunoSEQ multiplex PCR, and its TCRdb copy is limited to in-frame clones, with some not included. The sample records 210,000 or so clones, 75% to 85% being singletons. The sample is drawn from a study of blood T cell repertoires in COVID-19. For the study at large: Donors in the United States, Italy and Spain gave samples during acute or convalescent COVID-19. PBMCs, B-cell-depleted T cells, or T cells provided the cDNA or gDNA that made up the material.

The sequenced sample was PBMCs or T cells enriched from blood (not recorded which). This sequence joins TRBV27 and TRBJ2-5; D is perhaps TRBD2 (6 bases). This TCR was recovered from a man aged 25 to 45 with acute COVID-19. The CDR3, as DNA: TGTGCCAGCAGTTTCGGGGGAGAGACCCAGTACTTC. This codes for CASSFGGETQYF.